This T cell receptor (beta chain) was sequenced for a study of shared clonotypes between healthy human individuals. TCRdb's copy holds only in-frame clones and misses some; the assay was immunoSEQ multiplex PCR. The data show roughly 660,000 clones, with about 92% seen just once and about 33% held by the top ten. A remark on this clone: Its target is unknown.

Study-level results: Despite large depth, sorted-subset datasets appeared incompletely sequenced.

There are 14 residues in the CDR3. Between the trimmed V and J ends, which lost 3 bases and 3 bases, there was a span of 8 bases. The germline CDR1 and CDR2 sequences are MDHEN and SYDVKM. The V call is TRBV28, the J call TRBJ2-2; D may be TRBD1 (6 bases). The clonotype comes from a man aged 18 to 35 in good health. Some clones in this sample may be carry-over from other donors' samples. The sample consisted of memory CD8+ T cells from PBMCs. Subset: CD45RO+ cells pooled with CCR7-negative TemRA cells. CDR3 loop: CASSLDSYTGELFF. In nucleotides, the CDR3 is TGTGCCAGCAGTTTGGACAGCTACACCGGGGAGCTGTTTTTT.